The next 3 T cell receptor beta chains were all read from a single sample in a study of blood T cell repertoires in COVID-19 (dated by TCRdb to 2019 to 2021). The receptor library was made with the immunoSEQ multiplex PCR assay. Held by TCRdb, this immuneACCESS table contains in-frame sequences only and omits some clones. Under half of the omission traces to an unresolved V gene where checked; the cause of the rest is unknown. The sample includes about 140,000 clones, with about 87% observed a single time. The ten most abundant clones make up about 11% of the sample. Sequencing was done on a sample of peripheral blood. Receptors originate from a man in his fifties or sixties with active or convalescent COVID-19.

The rearrangement joins TRBV5-1 to TRBJ2-1, with D possibly TRBD1 on 5 matching bases. This CDR3 spans 15 amino acids. The germline V gene encodes CDR1 SGHRS and CDR2 YFSETQ. The V and J ends lost 5 bases and 3 bases respectively, with 15 bases between them. CDR3 nucleotides: TGCGCCAGCAGTTCTCGACAGAAGGACTACAATGAGCAGTTCTTC. This encodes CASSSRQKDYNEQFF.

This clone was found a few times. The genes are TRBV18 and TRBJ2-2; the D is unclear. CDR3 length equals 15 residues. V dropped 3 bases and J dropped 4 bases, with 12 bases sitting between them. Germline CDR1 is KGHSH and CDR2 is LQKENI. CDR3: CASSPRGASTGELFF. In DNA form, the CDR3 reads TGTGCCAGCTCACCGCGAGGAGCGAGCACCGGGGAGCTGTTTTTT.

This chain links TRBV7-9 with TRBJ2-2; 7 bases are a match to TRBD1. Germline CDR1 is SEHNR and CDR2 is FQNEAQ (reference sequence). The length of the CDR3 is 13 residues. The junction had 2 bases not matched to a gene; V was cut back by 5 bases and J by 5 bases. The CDR3 region is CASSQGETGELFF. The CDR3 coding sequence is TGTGCCAGCAGCCAGGGGGAGACCGGGGAGCTGTTTTTT.